This TCR beta chain was sequenced during a study of TIL therapy for anti-PD-1-resistant metastatic lung cancer. The overall study: Tumor harvest preceded PD-1/PD-L1 blockade, followed by nivolumab treatment. Patients had a median age of about 55 years (range roughly 35-80).

Sequencing used immunoSEQ v3. TCRdb keeps only in-frame clones here, not all; method: immunoSEQ multiplex PCR. Of tens of thousands of clones detected, 73% appear once; the ten largest clones hold about 5.7%. Time point of the sample: pre-treatment sample, taken before nivolumab and TIL therapy. V lost 2 bases to trimming and J lost 5 bases; unmatched junction nucleotides: 9. The CDR3 has 16 amino acids. Germline values: CDR1 SGHNT, CDR2 YYREEE (reference sequence). This material consisted of blood, taken at baseline. The chain recombines TRBV5-4 with TRBJ1-2; TRBD1 agrees at 10 bases. This TCR was sampled from a person between 30 and 79 years old with non-small cell lung cancer. CDR3 sequence reads: CASSLPGRQGAYGYTF. The CDR3 bases are TGTGCCAGCAGCTTACCCGGCCGACAGGGGGCGTATGGCTACACCTTC.